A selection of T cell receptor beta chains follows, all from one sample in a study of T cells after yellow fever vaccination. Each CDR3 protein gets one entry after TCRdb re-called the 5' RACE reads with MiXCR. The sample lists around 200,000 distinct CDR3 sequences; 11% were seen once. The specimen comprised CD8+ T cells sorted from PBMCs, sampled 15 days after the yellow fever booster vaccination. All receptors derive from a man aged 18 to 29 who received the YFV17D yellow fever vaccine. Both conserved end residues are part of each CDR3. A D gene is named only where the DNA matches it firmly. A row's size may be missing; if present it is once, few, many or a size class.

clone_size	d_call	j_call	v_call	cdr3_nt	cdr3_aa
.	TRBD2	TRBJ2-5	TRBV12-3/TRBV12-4	TGTGCCAGCAGTTTACTCGGCGGGGGGCTTGGCGAGACCCAGTACTTC	CASSLLGGGLGETQYF
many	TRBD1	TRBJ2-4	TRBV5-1	TGCGCCAGCAGCCCGAACCTTGGACAGGGTCTCCTGCTAGCCAAAAACATTCAGTACTTC	CASSPNLGQGLLLAKNIQYF
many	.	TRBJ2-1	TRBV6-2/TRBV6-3	TGTGCCAGCAGTTACGGGTACAATGAGCAGTTCTTC	CASSYGYNEQFF
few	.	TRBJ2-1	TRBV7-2	TGTGCCAGCAGCTGGGGGGAAAGGGGCGTCTTGAACAATGAGCAGTTCTTC	CASSWGERGVLNNEQFF
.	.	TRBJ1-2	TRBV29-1	TGCAGCGTAGAGACAGATAACTATGGCTACACCTTC	CSVETDNYGYTF
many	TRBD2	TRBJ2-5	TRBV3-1	TGTGCCAGCAGCTCCGCATGGCGGGGGGGCGAAGAGACCCAGTACTTC	CASSSAWRGGEETQYF
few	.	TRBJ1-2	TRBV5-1	TGCGCCAGCAGCTTGATTCCAGGTCGGGTCTACACCTTC	CASSLIPGRVYTF
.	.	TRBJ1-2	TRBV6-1	TGTGCCAGCAGTGAAATGGCTAACTATGGCTACACCTTC	CASSEMANYGYTF
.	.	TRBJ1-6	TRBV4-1	TGCGCCAGCAGCCAACCACTAAGACGGGGTTGGGGCGCCGGAGAGTCACCCCTCCACTTT	CASSQPLRRGWGAGESPLHF
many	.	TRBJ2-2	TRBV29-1	TGCAGCGTTGGCTCTGCGAACACCGGGGAGCTGTTTTTT	CSVGSANTGELFF
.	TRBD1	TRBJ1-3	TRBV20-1	TGCAGTGCTAGAGATCCGGAATTTTGGACAGGGCAGTACTTT	CSARDPEFWTGQYF
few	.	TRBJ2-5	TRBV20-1	TGCAGTGCAAACCGGGACTTAGATCAAGAGACCCAGTACTTC	CSANRDLDQETQYF
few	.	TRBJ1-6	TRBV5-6	TGTGCCAGCAGCAGGGACCTACTCTCCTATAATTCACCCCTCCACTTT	CASSRDLLSYNSPLHF
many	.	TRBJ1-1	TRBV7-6	TGTGCCAGCAGCCCATCCGGGCCGACTGAAGCTTTCTTT	CASSPSGPTEAFF
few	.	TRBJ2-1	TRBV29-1	TGCAGCGTCCCTTCTTTCTCCTACAATGAGCAGTTCTTC	CSVPSFSYNEQFF
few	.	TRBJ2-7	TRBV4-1	TGCGCCAGCAGCCAAAAGGACAATTCCTACGAGCAGTACTTC	CASSQKDNSYEQYF
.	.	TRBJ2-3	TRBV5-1	TGCGCCAGCAGCCCCCGGGTCTCTTACACAGATACGCAGTATTTT	CASSPRVSYTDTQYF
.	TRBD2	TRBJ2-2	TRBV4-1	TGCGCCAGCAGCCAAGAGGGTCTAGCGGGGGACACCGGGGAGCTGTTTTTT	CASSQEGLAGDTGELFF
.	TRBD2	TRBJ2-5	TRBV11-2	TGTGCCAGCAGAGTGCGGGGGGAAGAGACCCAGTACTTC	CASRVRGEETQYF
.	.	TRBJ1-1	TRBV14	TGTGCCAGCAGCCAAGAGTGGCGGGGTGAAGCTTTCTTT	CASSQEWRGEAFF
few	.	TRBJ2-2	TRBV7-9	TGTGCCAGCAGCTGGGGAACAACTGCGAACACCGGGGAGCTGTTTTTT	CASSWGTTANTGELFF
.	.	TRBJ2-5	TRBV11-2	TGTGCCAGCAGCTTCGTTGGACGGACCCAAGAGACCCAGTACTTC	CASSFVGRTQETQYF
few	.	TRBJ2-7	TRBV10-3	TGTGCCATCACCGGGGGTGGTGACGGGGACGGATTCCTCTACGAGCAGTACTTC	CAITGGGDGDGFLYEQYF
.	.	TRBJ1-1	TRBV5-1	TGCGCCAGCAGCTTGTCTTTCCACACTGAAGCTTTCTTT	CASSLSFHTEAFF
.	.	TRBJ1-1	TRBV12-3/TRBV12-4	TGTGCCACCCTACTAAACACTGAAGCTTTCTTT	CATLLNTEAFF
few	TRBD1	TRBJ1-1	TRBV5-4	TGTGCCAGCAGCCAAGGGGGCGCGAACACTGAAGCTTTCTTT	CASSQGGANTEAFF
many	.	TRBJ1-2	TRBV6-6	TGTGCCAGCAGTTCCCACCGGGACCTCAGAAGGGACTATGGCTACACCTTC	CASSSHRDLRRDYGYTF
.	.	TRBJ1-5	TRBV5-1	TGCGCCAGCAGCTCGGAGGGCGGGTCTCAGCCCCAGCATTTT	CASSSEGGSQPQHF
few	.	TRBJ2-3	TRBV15	TGTGCCACCAGCAGAGAGGAGGTGGGGGATACGCAGTATTTT	CATSREEVGDTQYF
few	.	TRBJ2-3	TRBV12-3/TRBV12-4	TGTGCCAGCACCCCACTCGACGGATCAGACCCCACAGATACGCAGTATTTT	CASTPLDGSDPTDTQYF
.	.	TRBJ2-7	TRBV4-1	TGCGCCAGCAGCCGAAGGACCGGAGGAACCTACGAGCAGTACTTC	CASSRRTGGTYEQYF
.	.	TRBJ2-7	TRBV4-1	TGCGCCAGCAGCCAAGATTGGTACAGGGACAACGAGCAGTACTTC	CASSQDWYRDNEQYF
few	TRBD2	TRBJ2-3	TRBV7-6	TGTGCCAGCAGCCCGACGGTGCGGGGGGGCACAGATACGCAGTATTTT	CASSPTVRGGTDTQYF
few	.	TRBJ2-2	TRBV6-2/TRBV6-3	TGTGCCATTTCGGGACTCTCCTACACCGGGGAGCTGTTTTTT	CAISGLSYTGELFF
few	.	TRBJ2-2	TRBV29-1	TGCAGCGTGAGAACTAGACCCGGGGAGCTGTTTTTT	CSVRTRPGELFF
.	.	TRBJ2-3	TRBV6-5	TGTGCCAGCAGTGGGGGACTGGGGGATACGCAGTATTTT	CASSGGLGDTQYF
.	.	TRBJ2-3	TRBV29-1	TGCAGCGTTGACAGGGGAAGGGCAGATACGCAGTATTTT	CSVDRGRADTQYF
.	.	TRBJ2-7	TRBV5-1	TGCGCCAGCAGCCTACGGACGAACTACGAGCAGTACTTC	CASSLRTNYEQYF
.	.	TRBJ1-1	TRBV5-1	TGCGCCAGCAGTTATCGAGGGGTGAACACTGAAGCTTTCTTT	CASSYRGVNTEAFF
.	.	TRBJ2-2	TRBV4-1	TGCGCCAGCAGCCGCGGACAAATTAACACCGGGGAGCTGTTTTTT	CASSRGQINTGELFF
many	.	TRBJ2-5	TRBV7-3	TGTGCCAGCAGCTTCGACAGGAACCAAGAGACCCAGTACTTC	CASSFDRNQETQYF
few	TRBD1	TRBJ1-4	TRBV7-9	TGTGCCAGCAGCTTGGCCGGGACAGGACCTGCAACTAATGAAAAACTGTTTTTT	CASSLAGTGPATNEKLFF
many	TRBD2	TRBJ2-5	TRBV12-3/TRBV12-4	TGTGCCAGCAGTGCCCCCGGGACTAGCGGGGGAGAGACCCAGTACTTC	CASSAPGTSGGETQYF
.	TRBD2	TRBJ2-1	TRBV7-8	TGTGCCAGTACTTGGGATACTAGCGGGGACAATGAGCAGTTCTTC	CASTWDTSGDNEQFF